The 21 T cell receptor beta chains listed next were all sequenced from one sample in a study of blood T cell repertoires in COVID-19. Clones were sequenced by immunoSEQ multiplex PCR, and TCRdb holds only the in-frame ones, with some missing. The sample lists about 280,000 clones, roughly nine tenths seen once, with 1.5% to 2% in the top ten. The sequencing sample was made of PBMCs or T cells enriched from blood (not recorded which). These receptors all stem from a woman aged 60 to 75 who had recovered from COVID-19.

This chain uses TRBV19 with TRBJ1-5, with D unclear. CDR3 length equals 16 residues. CDR1 is LNHDA and CDR2 is SQIVND in the germline V gene (reference sequence). V was trimmed by 1 base and J by 3 bases, leaving 13 bases between them. CDR3 bases: TGTGCCAGTAGTATAGGCGCTGTACAGAACAATCAGCCCCAGCATTTT. This gives the protein CASSIGAVQNNQPQHF.

This chain joins TRBV7-3 and TRBJ1-3, with 7 nucleotides matching TRBD1. Germline trimming cut 5 bases from V and 2 bases from J; bases unmatched to any gene: 6. The CDR3 loop spans 15 amino acids. CDR1 and CDR2 from the germline V gene are SGHTA and FQGTGA. CDR3 sequence: CASSAAGGPGNTIYF. CDR3 coding DNA: TGTGCCAGCAGCGCAGCAGGGGGTCCTGGAAACACCATATATTTT.

The gene calls are TRBV2 and TRBJ1-2; D unresolved. Trimming removed 8 bases from V and 8 bases from J, with 12 bases in between. CDR1 and CDR2 (germline): SNHLY, FYNNEI. This CDR3 is built from 11 residues. The CDR3 DNA follows: TGTGCCAGCGGCGGGGAAGTCGGCTACACCTTC. Translation gives CASGGEVGYTF.

The chain couples TRBV15 to TRBJ2-3, with 11 nucleotides matching TRBD2. The V segment lost 1 base and the J segment 1 base; nucleotides outside the gene matches: 1. Germline V CDR1 and CDR2: LNHNV, YYDKDF (reference sequence). The CDR3 runs to 16 residues. CDR3 sequence reads: CATSRVGLAGTDTQYF. CDR3 DNA: TGTGCCACCAGCAGAGTGGGACTAGCGGGCACAGATACGCAGTATTTT.

J is TRBJ1-1 and V is TRBV28; no firm D call. Trimming took 3 bases from V and 1 from J, leaving 9 bases between them. The CDR3 has 14 amino acids. CDR1 and CDR2 from the germline V gene are MDHEN and SYDVKM. The CDR3 nucleotides are TGTGCCAGCAGTTTCCTCGAGAGGAACACTGAAGCTTTCTTT. It encodes CASSFLERNTEAFF.

The V gene is TRBV5-5, the J gene TRBJ2-1; D not resolved. The CDR3 has 14 amino acids. Germline CDR1 reads SGHKS; CDR2 reads YYEKEE (reference sequence). Trimming removed 1 base from V and 3 bases from J, with 8 bases in between. The DNA of the CDR3 is TGTGCCAGCAGCTTGCTAGTTGGCTACAATGAGCAGTTCTTC. This sequence encodes CASSLLVGYNEQFF.

The chain carries TRBV10-2 and TRBJ2-2, with 8 bases lining up with TRBD2. This CDR3 is built from 15 residues. V shed 2 bases and J 1 base; nucleotides not matched to a gene: 0. Germline V gives CDR1 WSHSY, CDR2 SAAADI. The CDR3 loop is CASSELAGNTGELFF. As DNA, the CDR3 is TGCGCCAGCAGTGAGCTAGCGGGGAACACCGGGGAGCTGTTTTTT.

The chain combines TRBV4-1 with TRBJ1-3; 10 bases match TRBD1. V was clipped by 1 base and J by 4 bases; unmatched bases: 16. The CDR3 is 20 amino acids. Germline lookup yields CDR1 MGHRA and CDR2 YSYEKL. The DNA of the CDR3 is TGCGCCAGCAGCCAAGCTCTAGGGGACAGGGGCTCCCAATTGGGAAACACCATATATTTT. This translates into CASSQALGDRGSQLGNTIYF.

This chain connects TRBV5-1 to TRBJ2-1; 7 bases agree with TRBD2. CDR3 length: 15 residues. In germline, CDR1 is SGHRS, CDR2 YFSETQ. The junction had 7 bases not matched to a gene; V was cut back by 0 bases and J by 7 bases. The CDR3 protein is CASSLEAGVFNEQFF. The CDR3, as DNA: TGCGCCAGCAGCTTGGAGGCGGGAGTATTTAATGAGCAGTTCTTC.

V and J are TRBV11-3 and TRBJ2-1, with a weak D call TRBD1 (6 bases). The CDR3 extends over 16 amino acids. In germline, CDR1 is SGHNT, CDR2 YENEEA. Deletions cut 1 base from V and 1 base from J, with 11 bases between. The chain's CDR3 is CASSLGGTNSYNEQFF. Written as DNA, the CDR3 is TGTGCCAGCAGCTTAGGGGGGACAAATTCCTACAATGAGCAGTTCTTC.

The chain employs TRBV18 and TRBJ2-6; the D is unclear. Germline CDR1 reads KGHSH; CDR2 reads LQKENI. The CDR3 consists of 13 residues. V dropped 2 bases and J dropped 4 bases, with 3 bases sitting between them. DNA for the CDR3: TGTGCCAGCTCACCATCGGGGGCCAACGTCCTGACTTTC. It codes for CASSPSGANVLTF. The whole variable domain, filled in from reference TRBV18 and TRBJ2-6, reads NAGVMQNPRHLVRRRGQEARLRCSPMKGHSHVYWYRQLPEEGLKFMVYLQKENIIDESGMPKERFSAEFPKEGPSILRIQQVVRGDSAAYFCASSPSGANVLTFGAGSRLTVL.

This sequence joins TRBV28 and TRBJ1-6, with no clear D. This CDR3 spans 15 amino acids. CDR1 and CDR2 from the germline V gene are MDHEN and SYDVKM. V was clipped by 4 bases and J by 10 bases, with 17 bases between them. The CDR3 protein is CASSSRTRVGSPLHF. The CDR3 DNA reads as TGTGCCAGCAGTTCGCGAACTAGGGTCGGATCACCCCTCCACTTT.

This clone has a single count. This clone may be a read error of a much larger clone one base away. The gene calls are TRBV11-2 and TRBJ2-7; TRBD2 is a possible D gene (5 bases). CDR1 is SGHAT, CDR2 FQNNGV, per germline. The CDR3 is 12 residues long. V lost 4 bases and J 2 bases, leaving 6 bases between the germline ends. In DNA, the CDR3 is TGTGCCAGCAGCTCCGGGACCTACGAGCAGTACTTC. Translating it yields CASSSGTYEQYF.

The chain recombines TRBV9 with TRBJ2-1; 8 positions agree with TRBD2. From germline, CDR1 is SGDLS and CDR2 YYNGEE. The CDR3 runs 14 residues. V lost 4 bases to trimming and J lost 9 bases; unmatched junction nucleotides: 9. The DNA for the CDR3 is TGTGCCAGCAGCCCCACCCCGGGACTAGTTGAGCAGTTCTTC. This gives the protein CASSPTPGLVEQFF.

V usage is TRBV24-1 and J usage is TRBJ2-7; perhaps TRBD1 as D (6 bases). Germline values: CDR1 KGHDR, CDR2 SFDVKD. CDR3 length: 16 amino acids. V was clipped by 2 bases and J by 5 bases, with 18 bases between them. Here the CDR3 reads CATSDSIGRGSHEQYF. The DNA of the CDR3 is TGTGCCACCAGTGATTCCATCGGCAGGGGCTCGCACGAGCAGTACTTC.

The sample holds a few counts of this clone. This chain joins TRBV28 and TRBJ2-5; 7 positions match TRBD1. From germline, CDR1 is MDHEN and CDR2 SYDVKM. Trimming cost V 5 bases and J 5 bases; bases outside gene matches: 8. The CDR3 contains 14 residues. CDR3 sequence: CASSEPTGLETQYF. CDR3 DNA: TGTGCCAGCAGTGAACCGACAGGGTTGGAGACCCAGTACTTC.

This rearrangement joins TRBV30 to TRBJ2-7; the match to TRBD2 covers 7 bases. Germline lookup yields CDR1 GTSNPN and CDR2 SVGIG (reference sequence). V lost 1 base and J lost 4; bases outside the gene matches: 7. The CDR3 length is 14 residues. In DNA, the CDR3 is TGTGCCTGGAGTGCTGTCCTAGCGGCGTACGAGCAGTACTTC. Protein: CAWSAVLAAYEQYF.

This chain uses TRBV6-1 with TRBJ1-2, with TRBD1 matching over 10 bases. The CDR3 runs to 18 residues. Unmatched junction bases numbered 13, after V lost 4 bases and J lost 2 bases. Per germline, CDR1 MNHNS and CDR2 SASEGT. CDR3: CASSGQVGTGVGNYGYTF. The DNA of the CDR3 is TGTGCCAGCAGTGGTCAAGTGGGGACAGGGGTGGGAAACTATGGCTACACCTTC.

The chain recombines TRBV2 with TRBJ2-2; the match to TRBD2 covers 14 bases. In germline, CDR1 is SNHLY, CDR2 FYNNEI. This CDR3 comprises 18 residues. V was clipped by 0 bases and J by 6 bases; unmatched bases: 6. CDR3 DNA: TGTGCCAGCAGTGAAGCGGGACTAGCGGGGGCCCGCCCCGGGGAGCTGTTTTTT. The encoded protein is CASSEAGLAGARPGELFF.

The rearrangement uses TRBV15 and TRBJ1-1; D may be TRBD1 (5 bases). CDR3 size: 13 residues. V lost 5 bases and J 1 base, leaving 8 bases between the germline ends. In germline, CDR1 is LNHNV, CDR2 YYDKDF (reference sequence). The CDR3 loop is CATSEGQNTEAFF. Here the CDR3 DNA reads TGTGCCACCAGCGAAGGACAGAACACTGAAGCTTTCTTT.

This chain joins TRBV2 and TRBJ1-2, with 7 bases that match TRBD1. Germline CDR1 and CDR2: SNHLY and FYNNEI. CDR3 length: 13 residues. V shed 5 bases and J 8 bases; nucleotides not matched to a gene: 8. This CDR3 is CASSFTGQSGYTF. The CDR3 DNA reads as TGTGCCAGCAGTTTCACGGGACAGTCAGGCTACACCTTC.